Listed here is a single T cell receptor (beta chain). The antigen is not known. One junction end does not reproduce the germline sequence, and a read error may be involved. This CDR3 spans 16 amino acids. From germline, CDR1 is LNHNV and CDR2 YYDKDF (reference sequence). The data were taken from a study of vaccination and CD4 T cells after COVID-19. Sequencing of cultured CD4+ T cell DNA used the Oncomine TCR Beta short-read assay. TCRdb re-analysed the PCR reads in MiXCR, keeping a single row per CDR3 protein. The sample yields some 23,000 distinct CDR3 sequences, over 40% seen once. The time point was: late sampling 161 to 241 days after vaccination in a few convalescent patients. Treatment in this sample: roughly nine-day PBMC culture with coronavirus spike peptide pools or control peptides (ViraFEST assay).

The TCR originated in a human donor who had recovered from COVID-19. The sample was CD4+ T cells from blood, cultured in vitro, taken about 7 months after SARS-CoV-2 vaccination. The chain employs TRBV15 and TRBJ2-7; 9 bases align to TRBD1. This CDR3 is CATSRETGTGYYGQYF. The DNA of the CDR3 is TGTGCCACCAGCAGAGAAACCGGGACAGGGTACTACGGGCAGTACTTC.